This T cell receptor beta chain was observed in a study of memory CD4+ T cells and cytomegalovirus serostatus. Study-level findings and limits: Each of 60 to 80 CMV-associated TCRbeta sequences occurred in one to five individuals.

A note on this clone: As yet, its antigen is unknown.

As processed by the authors: Out-of-frame sequences were removed, leaving some 2 million distinct TCRbeta sequences. Repertoires were generated with immunoSEQ multiplex PCR, while TCRdb's copy carries only in-frame clones and drops some. The V and J calls and clone size are taken from that table; D and trimming were inferred from the DNA. The data contain some 59,000 clones, around four fifths of them singletons. The germline V gene encodes CDR1 SNHLY and CDR2 FYNNEI. The trim removed 6 bases at V and 8 bases at J, leaving 9 bases unmatched. There are 15 residues in the CDR3. The sort gate was single viable CD3+CD4+CD8-CD45RO+ cells for memory CD4+ T cells. Serostatus was set by detecting CMV pp150, pp28, p38, p52 IgG. Total CD4+ T cells were enriched by CD4 positive selection.

Sample: memory CD4+ T cells from blood. This clonotype was sampled from an adult in good health and CMV-seronegative. The V call is TRBV2, the J call TRBJ2-7; 14 nucleotides agree with TRBD2. Here the CDR3 reads CASSGRLAGGLKQYF. CDR3 sequence (DNA): TGTGCCAGCAGCGGAAGACTAGCGGGGGGGCTTAAGCAGTACTTC.